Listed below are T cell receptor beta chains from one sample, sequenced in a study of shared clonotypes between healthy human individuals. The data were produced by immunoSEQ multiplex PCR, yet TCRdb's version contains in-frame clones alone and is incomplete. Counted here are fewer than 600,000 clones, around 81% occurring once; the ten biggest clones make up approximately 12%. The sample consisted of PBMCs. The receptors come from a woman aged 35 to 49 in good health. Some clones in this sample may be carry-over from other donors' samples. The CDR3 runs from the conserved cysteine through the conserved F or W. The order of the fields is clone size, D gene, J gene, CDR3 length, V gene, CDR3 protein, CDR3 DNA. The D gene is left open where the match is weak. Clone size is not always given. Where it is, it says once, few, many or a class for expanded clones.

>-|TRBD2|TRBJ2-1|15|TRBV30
CAWSALGLAGNEQFF
TGTGCCTGGAGTGCCCTAGGACTAGCGGGGAATGAGCAGTTCTTC
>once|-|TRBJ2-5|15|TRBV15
CATSRVVERMETQYF
TGTGCCACCAGCCGAGTCGTGGAGCGGATGGAGACCCAGTACTTC
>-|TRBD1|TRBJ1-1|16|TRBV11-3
CASSLRDREWNTEAFF
TGTGCCAGCAGCTTACGGGACAGGGAATGGAACACTGAAGCTTTCTTT
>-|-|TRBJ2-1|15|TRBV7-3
CASSLSRDSPGEQFF
TGTGCCAGCAGCTTAAGTAGGGACTCCCCTGGGGAGCAGTTCTTC
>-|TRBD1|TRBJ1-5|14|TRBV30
CAWSKGQGTQPQHF
TGTGCCTGGAGCAAAGGACAGGGGACTCAGCCCCAGCATTTT
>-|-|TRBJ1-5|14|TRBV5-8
CASSYGRGNQPQHF
TGTGCCAGCAGCTACGGACGGGGAAATCAGCCCCAGCATTTT
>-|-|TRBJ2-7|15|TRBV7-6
CASSSETANSYEQYF
TGTGCCAGCAGCTCGGAAACAGCAAACTCCTACGAGCAGTACTTC
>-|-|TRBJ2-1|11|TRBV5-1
CASRQSGEQFF
TGCGCCAGCAGACAAAGCGGTGAGCAGTTCTTC
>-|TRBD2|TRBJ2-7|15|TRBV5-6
CASSRRTSGSNEQYF
TGTGCCAGCAGCCGAAGGACTAGCGGGAGTAACGAGCAGTACTTC
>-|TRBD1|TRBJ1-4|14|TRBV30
CAREDRTGDERLFF
TGTGCCCGGGAGGACCGTACAGGGGATGAAAGACTGTTTTTT
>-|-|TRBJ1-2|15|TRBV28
CASSSTGTANYGYTF
TGTGCCAGCAGCTCCACGGGGACCGCTAACTATGGCTACACCTTC
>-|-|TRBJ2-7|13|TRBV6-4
CASSDTDRSEQYF
TGTGCCAGCAGTGATACTGACAGATCCGAGCAGTACTTC
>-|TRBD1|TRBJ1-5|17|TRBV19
CASSKGTGTGGFQPQHF
TGTGCCAGTAGTAAGGGGACCGGGACAGGGGGCTTTCAGCCCCAGCATTTT
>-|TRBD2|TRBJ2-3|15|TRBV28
CASSLTPGGMGTQYF
TGTGCCAGCAGTTTAACCCCCGGGGGGATGGGTACGCAGTATTTT
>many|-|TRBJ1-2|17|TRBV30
CAWTFREYRLAGYGYTF
TGTGCCTGGACCTTTAGGGAGTACCGCCTCGCCGGCTATGGCTACACCTTC
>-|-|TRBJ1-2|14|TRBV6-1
CASSVQDTNYGYTF
TGTGCCAGCAGTGTACAGGACACTAACTATGGCTACACCTTC
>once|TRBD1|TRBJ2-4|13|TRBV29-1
CSVGQGGENIQYF
TGCAGCGTCGGACAGGGTGGGGAAAACATTCAGTACTTC
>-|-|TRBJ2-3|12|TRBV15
CATSRVGLAQYF
TGTGCCACCAGCAGAGTGGGGTTAGCGCAGTATTTT
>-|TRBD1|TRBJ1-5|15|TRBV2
CASSSGQDGNQPQHF
TGTGCCAGCAGTTCCGGACAGGATGGCAATCAGCCCCAGCATTTT
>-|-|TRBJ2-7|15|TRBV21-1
CASSKRGLAGSEQYF
TGTGCCAGCAGCAAAAGGGGGCTAGCGGGTTCCGAGCAGTACTTC
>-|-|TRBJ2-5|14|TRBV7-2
CASSLDGLTETQYF
TGTGCCAGCAGCTTAGATGGGCTCACGGAGACCCAGTACTTC
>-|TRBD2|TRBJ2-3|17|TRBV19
CASIPGGAGGNTDTQYF
TGTGCCAGTATTCCGGGAGGAGCGGGAGGGAACACAGATACGCAGTATTTT
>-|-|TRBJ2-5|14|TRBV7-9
CASSSSERVGTQYF
TGTGCCAGCAGCTCGAGTGAGAGGGTTGGAACCCAGTACTTC
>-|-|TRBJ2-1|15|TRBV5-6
CASSLGGLTYNEQFF
TGTGCCAGCAGCTTGGGAGGACTAACCTACAATGAGCAGTTCTTC
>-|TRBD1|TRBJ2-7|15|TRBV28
CASSHAGTGSYEQYF
TGTGCCAGCAGTCACGCCGGGACAGGGTCCTACGAGCAGTACTTC
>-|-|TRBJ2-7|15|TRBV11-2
CASSQIRGTDPEQYF
TGTGCCAGCAGCCAGATCAGAGGCACAGACCCCGAGCAGTACTTC
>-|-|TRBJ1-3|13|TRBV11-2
CASSSALGNTIYF
TGTGCCAGCAGCTCAGCGCTAGGAAACACCATATATTTT
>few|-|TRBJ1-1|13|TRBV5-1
CASSQGTNTEAFF
TGCGCCAGCAGCCAGGGGACCAACACTGAAGCTTTCTTT
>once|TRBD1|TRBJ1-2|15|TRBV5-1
CASSLAAGGVYGYTF
TGCGCCAGCAGCTTGGCAGCAGGGGGCGTCTATGGCTACACCTTC
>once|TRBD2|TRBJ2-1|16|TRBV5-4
CASNLVVAGGGNEQFF
TGTGCCAGCAACTTGGTGGTAGCGGGAGGTGGGAATGAGCAGTTCTTC
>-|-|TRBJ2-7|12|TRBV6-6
CASSYSRYEQYF
TGTGCCAGCAGTTACTCCCGTTACGAGCAGTACTTC
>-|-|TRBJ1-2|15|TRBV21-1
CASSTYRVRSYGYTF
TGTGCCAGCAGCACGTACAGGGTTCGCAGCTATGGCTACACCTTC
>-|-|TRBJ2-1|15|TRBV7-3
CASSSGRSSYNEQFF
TGTGCCAGCAGTTCGGGCAGGAGCTCCTACAATGAGCAGTTCTTC
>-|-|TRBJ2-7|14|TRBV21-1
CATPSRPANYEQYF
TGTGCCACCCCCTCCCGGCCAGCAAACTACGAGCAGTACTTC
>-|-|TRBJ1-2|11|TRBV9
CASSVGDGYTF
TGTGCCAGCAGCGTTGGGGATGGCTACACCTTC
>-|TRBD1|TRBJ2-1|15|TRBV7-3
CASSLTRTGNNEQFF
TGTGCCAGCAGCTTAACGCGGACAGGGAATAATGAGCAGTTCTTC
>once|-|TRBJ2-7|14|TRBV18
CASSPRTPGHEQYF
TGTGCCAGCTCACCACGGACCCCGGGACACGAGCAGTACTTC
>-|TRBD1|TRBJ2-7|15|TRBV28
CASSQPSQGGNEQYF
TGTGCCAGCAGCCAACCCTCACAGGGGGGCAACGAGCAGTACTTC
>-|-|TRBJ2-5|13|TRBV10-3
CAISQGSQETQYF
TGTGCCATCTCACAGGGTTCCCAAGAGACCCAGTACTTC
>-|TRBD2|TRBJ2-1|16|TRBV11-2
CASRRISGRSYNEQFF
TGTGCCAGCAGGAGGATTAGCGGGAGGTCCTACAATGAGCAGTTCTTC
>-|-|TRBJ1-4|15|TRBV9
CASSPNTRNGEKLFF
TGTGCCAGCAGCCCAAACACTAGAAATGGGGAAAAACTGTTTTTT
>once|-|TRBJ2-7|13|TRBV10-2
CASSEVGGAGQYF
TGCGCCAGCAGTGAAGTCGGGGGCGCCGGGCAGTACTTC
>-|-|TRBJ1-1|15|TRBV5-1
CASSDTRIKDTEAFF
TGCGCCAGCAGCGACACCAGGATCAAGGACACTGAAGCTTTCTTT
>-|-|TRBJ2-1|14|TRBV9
CASSVAPSYNEQFF
TGTGCCAGCAGCGTAGCTCCCTCCTACAATGAGCAGTTCTTC
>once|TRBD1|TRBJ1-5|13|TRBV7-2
CASSTDREQPQHF
TGTGCCAGCAGCACGGACAGGGAGCAGCCCCAGCATTTT
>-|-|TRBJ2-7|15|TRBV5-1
CASSPTGGRNYEQYF
TGCGCCAGCAGCCCAACGGGGGGCAGGAACTACGAGCAGTACTTC
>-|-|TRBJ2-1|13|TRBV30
CAWNPGTHWEQFF
TGTGCCTGGAACCCCGGGACTCACTGGGAGCAGTTCTTC
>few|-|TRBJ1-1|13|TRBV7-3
CASSFGSNTEAFF
TGTGCCAGCAGCTTTGGCTCGAACACTGAAGCTTTCTTT
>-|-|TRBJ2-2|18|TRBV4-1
CASSLSGPGTPNTGELFF
TGCGCCAGCAGCCTATCCGGGCCCGGGACTCCGAACACCGGGGAGCTGTTTTTT
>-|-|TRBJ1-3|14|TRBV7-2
CASSFAGTGNTIYF
TGTGCCAGCAGCTTTGCGGGTACTGGAAACACCATATATTTT
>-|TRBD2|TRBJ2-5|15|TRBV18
CASSPGLAGQETQYF
TGTGCCAGCTCACCGGGACTAGCGGGCCAAGAGACCCAGTACTTC
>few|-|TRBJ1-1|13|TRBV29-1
CSAGGGANTEAFF
TGCAGCGCCGGTGGTGGGGCGAACACTGAAGCTTTCTTT
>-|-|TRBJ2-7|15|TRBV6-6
CASTYTKERPYEQYF
TGTGCCAGCACCTACACCAAGGAGCGGCCCTACGAGCAGTACTTC
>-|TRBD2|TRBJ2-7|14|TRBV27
CASGSLAGVYEQYF
TGTGCCAGCGGATCTCTAGCGGGAGTATACGAGCAGTACTTC
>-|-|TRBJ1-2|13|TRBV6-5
CASSFRGQDGYTF
TGTGCCAGCAGTTTTCGGGGGCAGGATGGCTACACCTTC